These 32 T cell receptor beta chains came from one sample sequenced in a study of T cells in localized non-small cell lung cancer. The protocol was immunoSEQ multiplex PCR, while the TCRdb copy is restricted to in-frame clones and leaves out a portion. The profile shows some 37,000 clones, about 90% of them singletons. Specimen: peripheral blood, collected before any cancer treatment. The receptors shown here come from a woman between 35 and 70 years old with stage I lung adenocarcinoma.

The V and J genes are TRBV19 and TRBJ1-4; tentative D call: TRBD1 (6 bases). V shed 5 bases and J shed 7 bases, with 17 bases lying between them. The germline gives CDR1 LNHDA, CDR2 SQIVND (reference sequence). The CDR3 totals 15 residues. CDR3 protein: CASSDSQGMVEKLFF. The CDR3 region has the DNA TGTGCCAGTAGTGACTCTCAGGGGATGGTTGAAAAACTGTTTTTT.

The gene calls are TRBV27 and TRBJ2-5; tentative D call: TRBD1 (7 bases). The CDR3 totals 13 residues. Per germline, CDR1 MNHEY and CDR2 SMNVEV (reference sequence). V gave up 6 bases and J gave up 7 bases, with 15 bases separating them. DNA of the CDR3: TGTGCCAGCAGCCGTGGACAGGAGGGGACCCAGTACTTC. As protein: CASSRGQEGTQYF.

V gene TRBV2 combines with J gene TRBJ2-5, with D unclear. The V gene lost 6 bases and the J gene lost 7 bases, with 18 bases spanning the gap. The CDR3 has 14 amino acids. CDR1 SNHLY and CDR2 FYNNEI come from the germline V gene. The CDR3 sequence is CASSPTLSMGTQYF. The DNA for the CDR3 is TGTGCCAGCAGCCCTACCCTAAGTATGGGGACCCAGTACTTC. The full variable domain, completed using reference TRBV2 and TRBJ2-5, is EPEVTQTPSHQVTQMGQEVILRCVPISNHLYFYWYRQILGQKVEFLVSFYNNEISEKSEIFDDQFSVERPDGSNFTLKIRSTKLEDSAMYFCASSPTLSMGTQYFGPGTRLLVL.

This chain joins TRBV4-1 and TRBJ2-4; D is possibly TRBD1 (6 bases). The V end was cut by 9 bases, the J end by 0 bases, with 27 bases between. The germline CDR1 and CDR2 sequences are MGHRA and YSYEKL. This CDR3 is built from 19 residues. The CDR3 nucleotides read TGCGCCAGGGGAGTGAGGGACATCGGCCCTCCATTAGCCAAAAACATTCAGTACTTC. This gives the protein CARGVRDIGPPLAKNIQYF.

Concerning this clone itself: One end of the junction is discordant with germline, which a read error may explain. The chain is built from TRBV6-1 and TRBJ2-7, with 7 bases aligning to TRBD1. Germline V gene lookup returns CDR1 MNHNS and CDR2 SASEGT. CDR3 size: 15 residues. Here the CDR3 reads CASNERPTGPYEQYF. The CDR3 DNA follows: TGTGCCAGCAATGAAAGACCGACAGGGCCCTACGAGCAGTACTTC.

Of note for this clone: A junction end diverges from the germline sequence, so it may reflect a read error. The CDR3 nucleotides read TGTGCTAGCAGCCCCGCCGGGACAGGGGGTTACGAGCAGTACTTC. It encodes CASSPAGTGGYEQYF. The chain is built from TRBV7-7 and TRBJ2-7, with 11 bases aligning to TRBD1. CDR1 is SSHAT and CDR2 is FNYEAQ in the germline V gene (reference sequence). CDR3 length: 15 amino acids. Full variable domain (remainder filled in from reference TRBV7-7 and TRBJ2-7): GAGVSQSPRYKVTKRGQDVTLRCDPISSHATLYWYQQALGQGPEFLTYFNYEAQPDKSGLPSDRFSAERPEGSISTLTIQRTEQRDSAMYRCASSPAGTGGYEQYFGPGTRLTVT.

The chain employs TRBV27 and TRBJ2-3, with TRBD2 identical over 8 bases. Germline trimming cut 3 bases from V and 4 bases from J; bases unmatched to any gene: 18. This CDR3 is 19 amino acids long. Germline CDR1 reads MNHEY; CDR2 reads SMNVEV (reference sequence). The CDR3 reads CASSFLGRGRAGVADTQYF. The CDR3 DNA reads as TGTGCCAGCAGTTTCCTCGGCCGTGGGAGAGCGGGAGTCGCAGATACGCAGTATTTT.

The V call is TRBV5-5, the J call TRBJ1-2; D is perhaps TRBD1 (6 bases). Germline CDR1 is SGHKS and CDR2 is YYEKEE (reference sequence). This CDR3 region has 13 residues. Trimming took off 0 bases at V and 5 bases at J, with 8 bases between the two ends. Here the CDR3 reads CASSLVQGYGYTF. CDR3 nucleotide sequence: TGTGCCAGCAGCTTGGTTCAGGGGTATGGCTACACCTTC.

The chain has TRBV5-4 and TRBJ1-3, with 7 bases identical to TRBD1. The germline CDR1 and CDR2 sequences are SGHNT and YYREEE (reference sequence). This CDR3 region has 14 residues. Trimming removed 2 bases from V and 2 bases from J; junction bases left unmatched: 1. This chain's CDR3 is CASSFDRAGNTIYF. DNA for the CDR3: TGTGCCAGCAGCTTCGACAGGGCTGGAAACACCATATATTTT.

This chain uses TRBV25-1 with TRBJ2-3; no clear D gene. This CDR3 has 17 amino acids. CDR1 is MGHDK, CDR2 SYGVNS, per germline. The ends were cut back, 4 bases at V and 2 bases at J, with 19 bases in the middle. The DNA of the CDR3 is TGTGCCAGCAGTGGACTCTGGGCCGGTGTTAACACAGATACGCAGTATTTT. Amino acids: CASSGLWAGVNTDTQYF.

The chain is built from TRBV28 and TRBJ2-5; 7 bases line up with TRBD1. CDR1 is MDHEN and CDR2 is SYDVKM in the germline V gene. This CDR3 region has 14 residues. Trimming cost V 6 bases and J 3 bases; bases outside gene matches: 7. CDR3 in amino acids: CASRPSGGEETQYF. CDR3 nucleotides: TGTGCCAGCAGGCCCTCAGGGGGAGAAGAGACCCAGTACTTC.

The chain recombines TRBV5-5 with TRBJ2-2; TRBD1 might be the D (5 bases). CDR3 length: 14 amino acids. The V and J ends lost 6 bases and 5 bases respectively, with 14 bases between them. CDR1 is SGHKS, CDR2 YYEKEE, per germline (reference sequence). As DNA, the CDR3 is TGTGCCAGCAACCAAGCGACAGTGACCGGGGAGCTGTTTTTT. This translates into CASNQATVTGELFF.

This clone came up a few times. CDR3 sequence reads: CAISDYEQGARNEQFF. The DNA for the CDR3 is TGTGCCATCAGTGACTACGAACAGGGGGCGCGGAATGAGCAGTTCTTC. This rearrangement joins TRBV10-3 to TRBJ2-1; 9 nucleotides agree with TRBD1. Germline V gene sequence: CDR1 ENHRY, CDR2 SYGVKD. Trimming cost V 3 bases and J 7 bases; bases outside gene matches: 10. The CDR3 contains 16 residues.

This chain uses TRBV7-8 with TRBJ2-7, with 9 bases lining up with TRBD2. J was trimmed by 0 bases and V by 5 bases; bases with no gene match: 8. There are 16 residues in the CDR3. Germline loops: CDR1 SGHVS, CDR2 FQNEAQ. Written as DNA, the CDR3 is TGTGCCAGCAGCCCAACCGGACTAGCGCCCTCCTACGAGCAGTACTTC. Translation gives CASSPTGLAPSYEQYF.

J is TRBJ2-4 and V is TRBV21-1. TRBV21-1 is labeled a pseudogene. The CDR3 extends over 23 amino acids. The CDR3 DNA follows: TGTGCCAGCAGTAGTGACGTAGCTACAGCAAAGAAAAAACATTCAGAAAGAAAAAACATTCAGTACTTC. Encoded protein: CASSSDVATAKKKHSERKNIQYF.

The genes are TRBV9 and TRBJ1-4, with 8 bases that match TRBD1. This CDR3 contains 13 residues. CDR1 is SGDLS and CDR2 is YYNGEE in the germline V gene. V shed 0 bases, J shed 8 bases, and the junction held 0 bases outside the gene matches. In nucleotides, the CDR3 is TGTGCCAGCAGCGTAGGGACAGGGGAAAAACTGTTTTTT. Translating gives CASSVGTGEKLFF.

This clone was counted once. The gene calls are TRBV7-2 and TRBJ2-3, with a weak D call TRBD2 (5 bases). Deletions cut 1 base from V and 2 bases from J, with 22 bases between. Germline assignment: CDR1 SGHTA and CDR2 FQGNSA. The CDR3 consists of 19 residues. CDR3 amino acids: CASSLDPAGYSAYTDTQYF. CDR3 bases: TGTGCCAGCAGCTTAGACCCCGCGGGCTATAGCGCCTACACAGATACGCAGTATTTT.

The chain is built from TRBV7-3 and TRBJ2-1; D ambiguous. This CDR3 is 13 amino acids long. V lost 2 bases and J lost 5, with 7 bases in between. Per the germline V gene, CDR1 is SGHTA and CDR2 is FQGTGA. DNA of the CDR3: TGTGCCAGCAGCTTATACCACAACAATGAGCAGTTCTTC. Translating it yields CASSLYHNNEQFF.

Here the CDR3 DNA reads TGTGCCAGCAGCCAAGATCTTACAGGGGGTAGGACTGAAGCTTTCTTT. Its translation: CASSQDLTGGRTEAFF. This chain links TRBV4-2 with TRBJ1-1; 8 bases align to TRBD1. The CDR3 has 16 residues. The V gene end was trimmed by 0 bases and the J gene end by 5 bases; junction bases not matched to a gene: 8. CDR1 LGHNA and CDR2 YNFKEQ come from the germline V gene.

The V gene is TRBV11-2, the J gene TRBJ2-1; tentative D call: TRBD1 (6 bases). This CDR3 region has 17 residues. CDR1 SGHAT and CDR2 FQNNGV come from the germline V gene. V lost 5 bases and J 6 bases, leaving 23 bases between the germline ends. The CDR3 coding sequence is TGTGCCAGCAGCCCAGGGGTTCGGACAGTTGGATCCAATGAGCAGTTCTTC. Its protein product is CASSPGVRTVGSNEQFF.

In nucleotides, the CDR3 is TGTGCCAGCAGCCCGGATCGTGGCGGGAGATTCTACGAGCAGTACTTC. This sequence encodes CASSPDRGGRFYEQYF. The chain links TRBV5-6 to TRBJ2-7; TRBD2 matches at 7 bases. The CDR3 is 16 residues long. Germline V lookup: CDR1 SGHDT, CDR2 YYEEEE. The V and J ends lost 4 bases and 3 bases, in that order; junction bases with no gene match: 13.

This sequence joins TRBV5-5 and TRBJ2-7; unclear D gene. Per germline, CDR1 SGHKS and CDR2 YYEKEE (reference sequence). Trimming cost V 4 bases and J 0 bases, with 17 bases left between them. The length of the CDR3 is 16 residues. The CDR3 is CASSIGLLYSSYEQYF. The CDR3 nucleotides read TGTGCCAGCAGCATCGGCCTCCTTTATAGCTCCTACGAGCAGTACTTC.

The rearrangement uses TRBV21-1 and TRBJ1-1; the DNA was not compared with TRBD1, the D call given in the table. TRBV21-1 is listed as a pseudogene. The CDR3 has 13 residues. The CDR3 sequence is CASSKSLIRGAFF. The CDR3, as DNA: TGTGCCAGCAGCAAATCTCTGATTAGGGGAGCTTTCTTT.

This sequence joins TRBV23-1 and TRBJ2-1, with D perhaps matching TRBD2 (7 bases). TRBV23-1 belongs to the ORF category, with a function that is uncertain. This CDR3 has 20 amino acids. The V end lost 1 base, the J end lost 6 bases, and 28 bases lay between the germline ends. The CDR3 DNA reads TGCGCCAGCAGTCAATTCGGGGAGGGGGTTGGTGGTTCTGAATGCAATGAGCAGTTCTTC. As protein: CASSQFGEGVGGSECNEQFF.

V and J are TRBV29-1 and TRBJ2-5; 15 bases map to TRBD2. The V segment lost 7 bases and the J segment 7 bases; nucleotides outside the gene matches: 10. CDR3 size: 15 residues. The germline V gene encodes CDR1 SQVTM and CDR2 ANQGSEA. CDR3 residues: CSALSGLAGGGTQYF. The CDR3 DNA sequence: TGCAGCGCCCTATCAGGACTAGCGGGAGGGGGGACCCAGTACTTC.

Worth noting for this clone: This sample includes further DNA sequences coding for the same CDR3. V gene TRBV5-1 combines with J gene TRBJ1-1; D gene uncertain. CDR1 and CDR2 from the germline V gene are SGHRS and YFSETQ. CDR3 size: 19 residues. Trimming cost V 0 bases and J 1 base, with 22 bases left between them. In nucleotides, the CDR3 is TGCGCCAGCAGCTTGGCCGGGAGCGCTCTGACCCTTCAGAACACTGAAGCTTTCTTT. Translating gives CASSLAGSALTLQNTEAFF.

The chain links TRBV15 to TRBJ2-5, with D perhaps matching TRBD2 (6 bases). CDR1 and CDR2 from the germline V gene are LNHNV and YYDKDF (reference sequence). The V end was cut by 1 base, the J end by 2 bases, with 11 bases between. The CDR3 covers 15 residues. DNA for the CDR3: TGTGCCACCAGCAGAGCACTAGCTGGGCAAGAGACCCAGTACTTC. Its translation: CATSRALAGQETQYF. The variable domain in full, with the rest retrieved from reference TRBV15 and TRBJ2-5, is DAMVIQNPRYQVTQFGKPVTLSCSQTLNHNVMYWYQQKSSQAPKLLFHYYDKDFNNEADTPDNFQSRRPNTSFCFLDIRSPGLGDTAMYLCATSRALAGQETQYFGPGTRLLVL.

The genes are TRBV2 and TRBJ1-5, with 7 bases that match TRBD1. CDR3 length equals 17 residues. The germline CDR1 and CDR2 sequences are SNHLY and FYNNEI. The V gene end was trimmed by 5 bases and the J gene end by 0 bases; junction bases not matched to a gene: 10. CDR3 in amino acids: CASSSDDRAYSNQPQHF. The CDR3 DNA reads as TGTGCCAGCAGTAGCGACGACAGGGCTTATAGCAATCAGCCCCAGCATTTT.

The V call is TRBV5-1, the J call TRBJ2-2, with 8 bases matching TRBD1. The length of the CDR3 is 15 residues. V shed 4 bases and J 4 bases; nucleotides not matched to a gene: 6. CDR1 SGHRS and CDR2 YFSETQ come from the germline V gene. CDR3 amino acids: CASSGGDRITGELFF. CDR3 DNA sequence: TGCGCCAGCAGCGGAGGGGACAGGATCACCGGGGAGCTGTTTTTT.

This rearrangement joins TRBV7-9 to TRBJ2-1; 10 nucleotides align to TRBD2. Germline V CDR1 and CDR2: SEHNR, FQNEAQ (reference sequence). This CDR3 region has 16 residues. V lost 5 bases, J lost 3 bases, and 7 bases stayed unmatched. The CDR3 DNA reads as TGTGCCAGCAGCCCCTTCGGACTAGCGGACTACAATGAGCAGTTCTTC. Amino acid sequence: CASSPFGLADYNEQFF.

This sequence joins TRBV5-1 and TRBJ2-3; perhaps TRBD2 as D (6 bases). The ends were cut back, 0 bases at V and 2 bases at J, with 7 bases in the middle. The CDR3 covers 14 residues. Germline loops: CDR1 SGHRS, CDR2 YFSETQ. CDR3 amino acids: CASSLGDFTDTQYF. The DNA of the CDR3 is TGCGCCAGCAGCTTGGGGGACTTCACAGATACGCAGTATTTT. The whole variable domain, filled in from reference TRBV5-1 and TRBJ2-3, reads KAGVTQTPRYLIKTRGQQVTLSCSPISGHRSVSWYQQTPGQGLQFLFEYFSETQRNKGNFPGRFSGRQFSNSRSEMNVSTLELGDSALYLCASSLGDFTDTQYFGPGTRLTVL.

The chain recombines TRBV6-6 with TRBJ1-3; D not resolved. CDR3 length: 14 residues. V shed 5 bases and J shed 1 base, with 9 bases lying between them. Germline loops: CDR1 MNHNY, CDR2 SVGAGI (reference sequence). The CDR3 bases are TGTGCCAGCAGTCCCATAAGTTCTGGAAACACCATATATTTT. Translation: CASSPISSGNTIYF.